These T cell receptor beta chains were read from a single sample in a study of siplizumab effects on memory and regulatory T cells. Only in-frame clones appear in the TCRdb table, and some are missing; sequencing was by immunoSEQ multiplex PCR. This table has about 50,000 clones, about 90% appearing once. Sequencing was performed on naive CD8+ T cells sorted from blood. All receptors derive from a human donor in good health. Each CDR3 is given with its conserved first and last residue. A D gene is named only where the DNA matches it firmly. Rows may omit the clone size; those that give it use once, few, many or a size class.

D	J	V	size	DNA	CDR3
-	TRBJ1-1	TRBV11-2	once	TGTGCCAGCAGCTTATCCCCTCTGACTGAAGCTTTCTTT	CASSLSPLTEAFF
-	TRBJ1-2	TRBV14	-	TGTGCCAGCAGCCCCTTCCGATCGGCAGGCTATGGCTACACCTTC	CASSPFRSAGYGYTF
-	TRBJ1-4	TRBV14	-	TGTGCCAGCAGCCGACAGGTCAGGAAGCGAATCGACGAAAAACTGTTTTTT	CASSRQVRKRIDEKLFF
TRBD2	TRBJ2-3	TRBV7-2	once	TGTGCCAGCAGCCAAACTAGCGGGGTAGCAGATACGCAGTATTTT	CASSQTSGVADTQYF
-	TRBJ1-5	TRBV9	-	TGTGCCAGCAGCGTAGGACATATCGGCAATCAGCCCCAGCATTTT	CASSVGHIGNQPQHF
TRBD2	TRBJ2-1	TRBV4-1	few	TGCGCCAGCAGCCAAGAGGCCGGGACTAGTGACGACCATGAGCAGTTCTTC	CASSQEAGTSDDHEQFF
-	TRBJ2-7	TRBV2	-	TGTGCCAGCAGGGAAGCAGGGATCTACGAGCAGTACTTC	CASREAGIYEQYF
-	TRBJ2-7	TRBV20-1	-	TGCAGTCTCGGGGACTCCTACGAGCAGTACTTC	CSLGDSYEQYF
TRBD2	TRBJ2-7	TRBV7-2	-	TGTGCCAGCAGCTTAGTTGGCAGCGGGACTAGCGACTACGAGCAGTACTTC	CASSLVGSGTSDYEQYF
-	TRBJ1-1	TRBV27	-	TGTGCCAGCAGTTCACTTAGCGCTTTGAACACTGAAGCTTTCTTT	CASSSLSALNTEAFF
-	TRBJ2-1	TRBV4-2	-	TGTGCCAGCAGCCAAGATGAGGGGACTGTATTCAATGAGCAGTTCTTC	CASSQDEGTVFNEQFF
TRBD1	TRBJ1-3	TRBV5-1	-	TGCGCCAGCAGCCAATGGACAGGGGCAGGAAACACCATATATTTT	CASSQWTGAGNTIYF
TRBD1	TRBJ1-1	TRBV10-1	-	TGCGCCAGCAGTGATTCAGGGGGCGAGAACACTGAAGCTTTCTTT	CASSDSGGENTEAFF
-	TRBJ2-5	TRBV2	-	TGTGCCAGCAGACCCTCTAGCGTCAAAGAGACCCAGTACTTC	CASRPSSVKETQYF
-	TRBJ1-5	TRBV9	-	TGTGCCAGCAGCGAAGAAGGACAAATCAATCAGCCCCAGCATTTT	CASSEEGQINQPQHF
-	TRBJ2-5	TRBV5-1	-	TGCGCCAGCAGCTCCCCGGACGAAGTTTTCCCGGAGACCCAGTACTTC	CASSSPDEVFPETQYF
-	TRBJ1-2	TRBV27	-	TGTGCCAGCAGTGCCACCCGGACCAACCCCTATGGCTACACCTTC	CASSATRTNPYGYTF
TRBD2	TRBJ2-2	TRBV7-7	-	TGTGCTAGCAGCCGGACTAGCGGGGGTTCGAACACCGGGGAGCTGTTTTTT	CASSRTSGGSNTGELFF
-	TRBJ2-1	TRBV27	-	TGTGCCAGCAGTTATGGAGCGGTCCGAGCCTACAATGAGCAGTTCTTC	CASSYGAVRAYNEQFF
TRBD1	TRBJ1-3	TRBV7-9	-	TGTGCCAGCAGCTTAGCCGGGACAGATTCTGGAAACACCATATATTTT	CASSLAGTDSGNTIYF
-	TRBJ2-2	TRBV27	few	TGTGCCAGCAGTCTCAGCACCGGGGAGCTGTTTTTT	CASSLSTGELFF
-	TRBJ2-1	TRBV12-5	once	TGTGCTAGTGGTTTTCAGGGTGGGTACTACAATGAGCAGTTCTTC	CASGFQGGYYNEQFF
-	TRBJ2-7	TRBV2	-	TGTGCCATGCTGGGGAGCATGGGCTACGAGCAGTACTTC	CAMLGSMGYEQYF
TRBD2	TRBJ2-5	TRBV4-1	-	TGCGCCAGCAGCCAGTGGCGGGGGGATCGGGAGACCCAGTACTTC	CASSQWRGDRETQYF
-	TRBJ2-7	TRBV29-1	once	TGCAGCGTCAGCCAGGGAACCTACGAGCAGTACTTC	CSVSQGTYEQYF
-	TRBJ1-5	TRBV4-1	-	TGCGCCAGCAGCCAAGGTTCGGGTTTGGGTCAGCCCCAGCATTTT	CASSQGSGLGQPQHF
-	TRBJ2-3	TRBV2	-	TGTGCCAGCAACTCCGGCACAGATACGCAGTATTTT	CASNSGTDTQYF
TRBD2	TRBJ2-7	TRBV29-1	-	TGCAGCGTTGGGGCTAGCGGGATACAGTACTTC	CSVGASGIQYF
TRBD1	TRBJ2-7	TRBV4-1	-	TGCGCCAGCAGCCAGCTCCCGGGACAGGGGCTCGCCGAGCAGTACTTC	CASSQLPGQGLAEQYF
-	TRBJ2-7	TRBV4-2	-	TGTGCCAGCAGCCATTTTCTGGGAGACTACGAGCAGTACTTC	CASSHFLGDYEQYF
-	TRBJ2-1	TRBV2	-	TGTGCCAGCATAGGGGATTCCTCCTACAATGAGCAGTTCTTC	CASIGDSSYNEQFF
-	TRBJ2-2	TRBV6-5	-	TGTGCCAGCAGTTATGTGGACACCGGGGAGCTGTTTTTT	CASSYVDTGELFF
-	TRBJ2-7	TRBV19	-	TGTGCCAGTAGTATTGGTGCAGCCTCGTTCTACGAGCAGTACTTC	CASSIGAASFYEQYF
TRBD2	TRBJ2-2	TRBV5-8	-	TGTGCCAGCAGCCCGCACGGGGGGATACGGGATTACACCGGGGAGCTGTTTTTT	CASSPHGGIRDYTGELFF
TRBD2	TRBJ2-5	TRBV5-1	-	TGCGCCAGCAGCCCGGAGACTAGCGGGAGGGCCCGGCCAGAGGAGACCCAGTACTTC	CASSPETSGRARPEETQYF
-	TRBJ2-5	TRBV5-1	-	TGCGCCAGCAGCTTGGCCATAGCCCAAGAGACCCAGTACTTC	CASSLAIAQETQYF
TRBD1	TRBJ2-2	TRBV4-1	once	TGCGCCAGCAGCCAATTAGACAGGGGGTACGGCGGGGAGCTGTTTTTT	CASSQLDRGYGGELFF
-	TRBJ2-7	TRBV2	-	TGTGCCAATAAGGACGGTATAACCTACGAGCAGTACTTC	CANKDGITYEQYF
-	TRBJ2-7	TRBV29-1	-	TGCAGCATCACGTATATCTACGAGCAGTACTTC	CSITYIYEQYF
-	TRBJ1-2	TRBV27	few	TGTGCCAGCAGTTTAAAGGGAGCGGCCAGATATGGCTACACCTTC	CASSLKGAARYGYTF
-	TRBJ2-1	TRBV7-9	-	TGTGCCAGCGGATTGGGCTCAGGGGCGCAGTTCTTC	CASGLGSGAQFF
TRBD1	TRBJ1-1	TRBV2	-	TGTGCCAGCAGAGACGGGACAGGGGGCAACACTGAAGCTTTCTTT	CASRDGTGGNTEAFF
TRBD1	TRBJ2-7	TRBV19	-	TGTGCCAGTAGTATGTGGCAGGGGGACGAGCAGTACTTC	CASSMWQGDEQYF
TRBD1	TRBJ1-1	TRBV5-6	-	TGTGCCAGCAGCCCTGCCCAGGGGGATTTCGAAGCTTTCTTT	CASSPAQGDFEAFF
TRBD2	TRBJ2-7	TRBV11-2	-	TGTGCCAGCAGCTTAGGTCTAGCGGGCTCCTACGAGCAGTACTTC	CASSLGLAGSYEQYF
-	TRBJ1-1	TRBV7-3	-	TGTGCCAGCAGCTTAAGCGGCGGGGCGGCGGGCACTGAAGCTTTCTTT	CASSLSGGAAGTEAFF
-	TRBJ1-1	TRBV14	-	TGTGCCAGCAGCGGCCATCCGCAGGGTCTGAACACTGAAGCTTTCTTT	CASSGHPQGLNTEAFF
-	TRBJ1-6	TRBV2	few	TGTGCCAGCGGGCCCTCTGGGGAACCCCTCCACTTT	CASGPSGEPLHF
-	TRBJ2-7	TRBV19	-	TGTGCCAGTAGTATAGTGGGAGCGTCCTACGAGCAGTACTTC	CASSIVGASYEQYF
TRBD2	TRBJ2-3	TRBV6-4	-	TGTGCCAGCAGTGACTCGACCTCCTCGACTAGCGGGCATGGCACAGATACGCAGTATTTT	CASSDSTSSTSGHGTDTQYF
TRBD1	TRBJ2-7	TRBV4-1	few	TGCGCCAGCAGCCAAGGGGACAGGGGCTACGAGCAGTACTTC	CASSQGDRGYEQYF
-	TRBJ1-1	TRBV5-8	-	TGTGCCAGCAGTGTCGGGGTTACCACTGAAGCTTTCTTT	CASSVGVTTEAFF
-	TRBJ1-5	TRBV27	-	TGTGCCAGCAGTTTATCATGGGGTTCTGGTCAGCCCCAGCATTTT	CASSLSWGSGQPQHF
-	TRBJ1-1	TRBV6-4	few	TGTGCCAGCAGTGACTCAGGGGAGATGAACACTGAAGCTTTCTTT	CASSDSGEMNTEAFF
TRBD1	TRBJ2-6	TRBV19	-	TGTGCCAGCCAAAGTCTGATGGGACAGGGGCCAAGGGCCAACGTCCTGACTTTC	CASQSLMGQGPRANVLTF
TRBD2	TRBJ2-2	TRBV18	once	TGTGCCAGCTCACCATGGTCTAGCGGGAGAGGCGGGGAGCTGTTTTTT	CASSPWSSGRGGELFF
TRBD2	TRBJ2-2	TRBV7-6	-	TGTGCCAGCAGCTGGGGACTAGCGGGAAACACCGGGGAGCTGTTTTTT	CASSWGLAGNTGELFF